This TCR beta chain was recorded in a study of cytomegalovirus exposure and HLA in healthy donors. A word on this clone: The antigen is not known.

Regarding the study as a whole: In vitro data verified a few CMV-associated chains as specific for CMV antigens.

Germline V gene lookup returns CDR1 SGHTA and CDR2 FQGTGA. This CDR3 is 14 amino acids long. Trimming took off 4 bases at V and 0 bases at J, with 8 bases between the two ends. PCR used 60 Vbeta primers and 13 Jbeta primers. Original data processing: A later analysis counted roughly 74 million unique TCR beta chains, about 10 million shared. Data came from immunoSEQ multiplex PCR; TCRdb stores just in-frame clones and leaves some out. The D gene and trimming were derived from the DNA, and the V and J assignments and clone size from that table. The sample records more than 100,000 clones, 76% being singletons.

Sequenced: PBMCs. This sequence was found in a woman under 30 in good health and CMV-seropositive. The chain uses TRBV7-3 and TRBJ2-3; D is possibly TRBD1 (6 bases). The CDR3 DNA is TGTGCCAGCAGCTACACAGGGAGCACAGATACGCAGTATTTT. Its protein product is CASSYTGSTDTQYF.